These 8 T cell receptor beta chains were all obtained from the same sample, sequenced in a study of shared clonotypes between healthy human individuals. Profiled with immunoSEQ multiplex PCR; TCRdb holds only in-frame clones, not every one. The repertoire holds roughly 1 million clones, around 82% seen once, with approximately 0.56% in the top ten. The sequencing input was memory CD4+ T cells from PBMCs. As to subset: CD45RA-negative fraction. The receptors here all came from a man between 18 and 35 years old in good health. Some clones in this sample may be carry-over from other donors' samples.

V is TRBV7-8 and J is TRBJ1-4; 7 bases fit TRBD1. V was pared by 4 bases and J by 2 bases, with 7 bases of the junction left unmatched. CDR1 is SGHVS and CDR2 is FQNEAQ in the germline V gene. The CDR3 runs to 16 residues. The CDR3 protein is CASSSFQGGTNEKLFF. CDR3 bases: TGTGCCAGCAGCTCCTTCCAGGGGGGCACTAATGAAAAACTGTTTTTT.

V gene TRBV5-1 combines with J gene TRBJ2-5, with 7 bases identical to TRBD1. V gave up 0 bases and J gave up 4 bases; unmatched junction bases: 6. There are 15 residues in the CDR3. Per germline, CDR1 SGHRS and CDR2 YFSETQ. The CDR3 spells CASSLGGQVAETQYF. DNA of the CDR3: TGCGCCAGCAGCTTGGGTGGACAGGTGGCAGAGACCCAGTACTTC.

V is TRBV13 and J is TRBJ1-1, with D hard to call. CDR1 and CDR2 (germline): PRHDT, FYEKMQ (reference sequence). V lost 5 bases, J lost 1 base, and 14 bases lay in between. CDR3 length: 15 amino acids. CDR3 nucleotide sequence: TGTGCCAGCAGCAAAAGTCTCCACTGGAACACTGAAGCTTTCTTT. It specifies CASSKSLHWNTEAFF.

V usage is TRBV5-1 and J usage is TRBJ2-6; 7 bases line up with TRBD1. The ends lost 0 bases at V and 4 bases at J; junction bases unmatched: 7. The CDR3 loop spans 17 amino acids. CDR1 SGHRS and CDR2 YFSETQ come from the germline V gene. The CDR3 coding sequence is TGCGCCAGCAGCTTGGCCACAGGGGAATCGGGGGCCAACGTCCTGACTTTC. Protein sequence: CASSLATGESGANVLTF.

This clone occurred many times. This chain links TRBV11-3 with TRBJ2-5; 7 bases line up with TRBD1. Germline lookup yields CDR1 SGHNT and CDR2 YENEEA. CDR3 length: 15 amino acids. Trimming took 4 bases from V and 5 from J; bases not matched to a gene: 10. CDR3 protein: CASSSGPGQKETQYF. For the CDR3, the DNA is TGTGCCAGCAGCTCGGGACCGGGACAGAAGGAGACCCAGTACTTC.

The gene calls are TRBV29-1 and TRBJ2-1, with a weak D call TRBD1 (6 bases). The V end was cut by 6 bases, the J end by 9 bases, with 18 bases between. Germline V gene data show CDR1 as SQVTM and CDR2 as ANQGSEA. The CDR3 is made up of 13 amino acids. CDR3: CSVKVEVRGEQFF. CDR3 nucleotides: TGCAGCGTCAAGGTGGAAGTCAGGGGTGAGCAGTTCTTC.

This clone was counted only a few times. The chain recombines TRBV28 with TRBJ1-2, with TRBD1 matching over 11 bases. With 6 bases clipped from V and 4 bases from J, the junction kept 7 bases outside the gene matches. This CDR3 is built from 15 residues. Per the germline V gene, CDR1 is MDHEN and CDR2 is SYDVKM. DNA of the CDR3: TGTGCCAGCAGAGGACAGGGGGCGTTTGCCTATGGCTACACCTTC. Translation gives CASRGQGAFAYGYTF.

This clone was detected only once. J is TRBJ2-3 and V is TRBV7-9; D is uncertain. The V and J ends lost 2 bases and 2 bases respectively, with 8 bases between them. The CDR3 consists of 14 residues. The germline V gene encodes CDR1 SEHNR and CDR2 FQNEAQ (reference sequence). CDR3 in amino acids: CASSLRAATDTQYF. CDR3 nucleotide sequence: TGTGCCAGCAGCTTAAGGGCAGCCACAGATACGCAGTATTTT.